Here is one T cell receptor (beta chain) with its context. These data come from a study of blood T cell repertoires in COVID-19. Generated by immunoSEQ multiplex PCR, the TCRdb table keeps only in-frame clones and is missing some. The sample lists tens of thousands of clones; over 70% were seen once. Per germline, CDR1 LNHDA and CDR2 SQIVND (reference sequence). The V gene lost 7 bases and the J gene lost 3 bases, with 12 bases spanning the gap. This CDR3 has 13 residues. The TCR comes from a woman between 65 and 79 years old with active or convalescent COVID-19. The V call is TRBV19, the J call TRBJ1-1; D is possibly TRBD1 (5 bases). Sequenced: peripheral blood. The CDR3 DNA reads as TGTGCCAGTACCCCTCGCAGGGACACTGAAGCTTTCTTT. Translation gives CASTPRRDTEAFF.